A single T cell receptor beta chain is shown here with its context. This entry is derived from a study of cytotoxic CD8 clonotypes in ibrutinib-treated CLL. Study-level information: The patients comprised about a dozen relapsed/refractory and approximately 16 treatment-naive cases, about 18 IGHV unmutated.

CDR3 length: 12 residues. Trimming pared 8 bases from V and 6 bases from J, leaving 11 bases between. Germline CDR1 is MNHNS and CDR2 is SASEGT. Data came from immunoSEQ multiplex PCR; TCRdb stores just in-frame clones and leaves some out. The table lists some 63,000 clones, just over 90% of them singletons. The sequence derives from a human donor with chronic lymphocytic leukemia. Source: PBMCs, taken after 12 months of ibrutinib treatment. This chain joins TRBV6-1 and TRBJ2-1; D call uncertain. This chain's CDR3 is CASFSVLNEQFF. CDR3 DNA: TGTGCCAGCTTTTCAGTACTCAATGAGCAGTTCTTC.